This T cell receptor (beta chain) was retrieved from a study of regulatory T cells in long-lasting Graves disease. Whole-study context: Antithyroid drug exposure in newly diagnosed Graves' patients had lasted under 3 months.

Building of the TCR beta libraries involved iRepertoire HTBI primers and Arm-PCR of CDR3 regions. MiXCR, run by TCRdb on the multiplex PCR reads, gives a single entry per CDR3 protein. Of 420,000 or so distinct CDR3 sequences listed, about a sixth are singletons. Time point of the sample: newly diagnosed GD, antithyroid drugs for less than 3 months. PBMC-extracted RNA yielded the TCR library. The table lists this clonotype with a few counts. Germline CDR1 reads ENHRY; CDR2 reads SYGVKD. The V gene end was trimmed by 8 bases and the J gene end by 14 bases; junction bases not matched to a gene: 8. The CDR3 runs to 11 residues. This sample was shared with a second study, whose subject was T cells in Graves' hyperthyroidism and ophthalmopathy. Turning to that study: When ophthalmopathy did not progress within 18 months, Graves' hyperthyroidism was considered stable. Uncontrolled infection, other autoimmune disease, pregnancy or lactation led to exclusion.

Sequenced material: peripheral blood mononuclear cells (PBMCs), taken at new diagnosis, from a patient treated with antithyroid drugs. This chain links TRBV10-3 with TRBJ2-1; 8 positions match TRBD2. The receptor comes from a woman aged 18-29 years with Graves disease. The CDR3 coding sequence is TGTGCCATCGGGCCGGGAGGGCAGGAGTTCTTC. It encodes CAIGPGGQEFF.